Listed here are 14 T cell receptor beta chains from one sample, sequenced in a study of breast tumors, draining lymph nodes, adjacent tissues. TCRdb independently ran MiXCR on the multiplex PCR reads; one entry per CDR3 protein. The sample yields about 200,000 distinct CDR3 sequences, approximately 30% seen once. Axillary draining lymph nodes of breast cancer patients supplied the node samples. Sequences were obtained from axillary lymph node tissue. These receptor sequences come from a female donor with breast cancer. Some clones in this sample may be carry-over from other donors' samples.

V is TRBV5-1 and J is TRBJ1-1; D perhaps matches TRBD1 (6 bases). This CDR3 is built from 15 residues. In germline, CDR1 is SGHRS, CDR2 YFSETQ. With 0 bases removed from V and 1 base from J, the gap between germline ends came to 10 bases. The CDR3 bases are TGCGCCAGCAGCTTGGAGTCGACAGGGAACACTGAAGCTTTCTTT. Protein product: CASSLESTGNTEAFF.

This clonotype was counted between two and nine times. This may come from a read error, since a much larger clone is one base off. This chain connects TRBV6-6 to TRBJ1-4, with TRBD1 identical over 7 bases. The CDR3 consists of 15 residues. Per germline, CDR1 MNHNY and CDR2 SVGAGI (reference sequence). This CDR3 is CAISFTGTANEKLFF. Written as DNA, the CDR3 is TGTGCCATCAGTTTCACCGGGACAGCTAATGAAAAACTGTTTTTT.

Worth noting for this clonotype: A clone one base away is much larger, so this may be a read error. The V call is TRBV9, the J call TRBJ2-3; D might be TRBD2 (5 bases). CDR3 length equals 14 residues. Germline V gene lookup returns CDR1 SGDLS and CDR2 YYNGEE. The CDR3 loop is CASSVGGVADTQSF. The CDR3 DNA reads TGTGCCAGCAGCGTAGGGGGAGTCGCAGATACGCAGTCTTTT.

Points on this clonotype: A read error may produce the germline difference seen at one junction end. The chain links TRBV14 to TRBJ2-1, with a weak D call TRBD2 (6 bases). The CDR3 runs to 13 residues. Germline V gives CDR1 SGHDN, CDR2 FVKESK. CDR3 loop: CASSQRGSYEQLF. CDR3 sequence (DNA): TGTGCCAGCAGCCAACGGGGGTCCTACGAGCAGTTGTTC.

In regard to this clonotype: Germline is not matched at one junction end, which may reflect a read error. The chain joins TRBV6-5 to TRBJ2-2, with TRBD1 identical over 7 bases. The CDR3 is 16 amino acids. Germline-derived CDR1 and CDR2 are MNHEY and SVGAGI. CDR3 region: CASSSPTGSSTGELFF. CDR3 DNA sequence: TGCGCCAGCAGTTCCCCGACAGGGTCGAGCACCGGGGAGCTGTTTTTT.

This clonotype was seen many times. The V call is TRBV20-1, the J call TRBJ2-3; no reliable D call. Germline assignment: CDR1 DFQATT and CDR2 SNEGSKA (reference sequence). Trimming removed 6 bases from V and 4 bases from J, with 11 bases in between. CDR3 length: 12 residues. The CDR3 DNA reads TGCAGTGCCGCATTTTCCTCAGATACGCAGTATTTT. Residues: CSAAFSSDTQYF.

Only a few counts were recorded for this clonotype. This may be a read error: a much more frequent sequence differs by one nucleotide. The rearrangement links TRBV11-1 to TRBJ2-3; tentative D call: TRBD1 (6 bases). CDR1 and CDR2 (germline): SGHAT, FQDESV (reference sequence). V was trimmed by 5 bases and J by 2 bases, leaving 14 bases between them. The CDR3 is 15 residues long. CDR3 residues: CASSQTGIPTDTQYF. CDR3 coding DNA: TGTGCCAGCAGCCAAACAGGGATCCCCACAGATACGCAGTATTTT.

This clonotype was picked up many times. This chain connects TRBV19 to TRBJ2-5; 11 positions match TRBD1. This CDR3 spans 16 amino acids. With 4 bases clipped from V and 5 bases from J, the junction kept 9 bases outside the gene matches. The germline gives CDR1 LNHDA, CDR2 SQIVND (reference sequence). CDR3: CASSTPGQGVQETQYF. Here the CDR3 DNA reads TGTGCCAGTAGTACGCCGGGACAGGGGGTCCAGGAGACCCAGTACTTC.

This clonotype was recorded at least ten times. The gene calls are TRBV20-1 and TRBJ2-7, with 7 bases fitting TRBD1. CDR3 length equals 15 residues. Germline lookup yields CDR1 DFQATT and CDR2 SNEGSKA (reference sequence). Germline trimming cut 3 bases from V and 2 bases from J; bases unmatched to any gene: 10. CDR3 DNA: TGCAGTGCTAGGATCGGACAGGATGTTACCTACGAGCAGTACTTC. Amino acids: CSARIGQDVTYEQYF.

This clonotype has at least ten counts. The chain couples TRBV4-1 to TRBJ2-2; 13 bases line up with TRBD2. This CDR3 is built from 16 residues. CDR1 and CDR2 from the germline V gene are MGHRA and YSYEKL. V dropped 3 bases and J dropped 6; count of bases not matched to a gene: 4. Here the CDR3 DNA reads TGCGCCAGCAGCCACCTGACTAGCGGGGGGCCCGGGGAGCTGTTTTTT. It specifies CASSHLTSGGPGELFF.

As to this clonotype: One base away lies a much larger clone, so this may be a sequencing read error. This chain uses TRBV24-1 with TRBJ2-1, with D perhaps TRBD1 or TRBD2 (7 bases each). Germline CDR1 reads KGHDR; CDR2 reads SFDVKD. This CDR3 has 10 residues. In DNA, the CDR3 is TGTGCCGCCAGGGGGGGGGAGCAGTTCTTC. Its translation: CAARGGEQFF.

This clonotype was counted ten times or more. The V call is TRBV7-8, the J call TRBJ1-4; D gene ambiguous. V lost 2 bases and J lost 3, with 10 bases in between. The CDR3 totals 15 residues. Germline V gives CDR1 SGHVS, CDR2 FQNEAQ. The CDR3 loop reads CASSLLSSSNEKLFF. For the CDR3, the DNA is TGTGCCAGCAGCTTATTAAGCAGCTCTAATGAAAAACTGTTTTTT.

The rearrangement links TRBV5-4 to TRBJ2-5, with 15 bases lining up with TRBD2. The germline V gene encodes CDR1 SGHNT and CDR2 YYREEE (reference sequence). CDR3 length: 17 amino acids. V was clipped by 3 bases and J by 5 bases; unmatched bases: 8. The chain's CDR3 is CASSSRTSGGAGETQYF. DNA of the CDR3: TGTGCCAGCAGCTCAAGGACTAGCGGGGGGGCCGGGGAGACCCAGTACTTC.

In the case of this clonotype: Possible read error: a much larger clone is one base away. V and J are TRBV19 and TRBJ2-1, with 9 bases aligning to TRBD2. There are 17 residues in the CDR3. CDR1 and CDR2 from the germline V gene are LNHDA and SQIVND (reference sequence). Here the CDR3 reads CASSIDVAGVFNNEQSF. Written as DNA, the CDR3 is TGTGCCAGTAGTATAGACGTAGCGGGAGTTTTTAACAATGAGCAGTCCTTC. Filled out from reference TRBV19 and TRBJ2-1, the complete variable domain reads DGGITQSPKYLFRKEGQNVTLSCEQNLNHDAMYWYRQDPGQGLRLIYYSQIVNDFQKGDIAEGYSVSREKKESFPLTVTSAQKNPTAFYLCASSIDVAGVFNNEQSFGPGTRLTVL.